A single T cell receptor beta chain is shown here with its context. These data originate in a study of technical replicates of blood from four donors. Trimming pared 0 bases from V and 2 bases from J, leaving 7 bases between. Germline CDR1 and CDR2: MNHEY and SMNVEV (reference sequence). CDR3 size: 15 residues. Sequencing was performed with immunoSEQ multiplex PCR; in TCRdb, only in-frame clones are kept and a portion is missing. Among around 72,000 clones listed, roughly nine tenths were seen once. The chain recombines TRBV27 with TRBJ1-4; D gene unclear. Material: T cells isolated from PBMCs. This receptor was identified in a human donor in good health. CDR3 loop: CASSLSRSTNEKLFF. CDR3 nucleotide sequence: TGTGCCAGCAGTTTATCGAGGTCTACTAATGAAAAACTGTTTTTT.